The clone carrying this T cell receptor beta chain was recorded once. The entry originates in a study of blood T cell repertoires in COVID-19. Looking at the study overall: Sites across the United States, Italy and Spain contributed samples from acute and convalescent COVID-19. T cells, B-cell-depleted T cells, or PBMCs provided the cDNA or gDNA that served as material.

The germline V gene encodes CDR1 WSHSY and CDR2 SAAADI. V lost 2 bases and J lost 1, with 11 bases in between. The CDR3 length is 15 residues. As processed by the authors: Researchers report that nucleated cell counts were estimated from reference gene primer amplification. The table came from immunoSEQ multiplex PCR; TCRdb's copy has only in-frame clones and leaves some out. The V and J calls and the clone size are those of that table, but D and trimming were determined from the DNA. Of 300,000 to 350,000 clones detected, over 70% appear once; the ten largest clones hold 5%. The chain is built from TRBV10-2 and TRBJ2-5; D remains unclear. The TCR comes from a man aged 25 to 45 who had recovered from COVID-19. Sequencing was done on a sample of PBMCs or T cells enriched from blood (not recorded which). The CDR3 region is CASSEILATQETQYF. The CDR3 nucleotides are TGCGCCAGCAGTGAGATCCTGGCAACCCAAGAGACCCAGTACTTC.